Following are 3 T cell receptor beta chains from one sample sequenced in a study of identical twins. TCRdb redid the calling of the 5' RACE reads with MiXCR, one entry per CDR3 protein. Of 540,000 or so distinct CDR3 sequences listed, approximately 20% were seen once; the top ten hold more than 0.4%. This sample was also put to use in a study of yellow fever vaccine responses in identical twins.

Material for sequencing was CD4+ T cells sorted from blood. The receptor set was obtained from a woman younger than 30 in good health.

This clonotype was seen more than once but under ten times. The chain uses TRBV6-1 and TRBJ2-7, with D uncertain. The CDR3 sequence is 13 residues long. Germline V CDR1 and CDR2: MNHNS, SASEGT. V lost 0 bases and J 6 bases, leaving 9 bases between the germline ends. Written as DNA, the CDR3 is TGTGCCAGCAGTGAAGCCGTTGTAGGCGAGCAGTACGTC. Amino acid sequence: CASSEAVVGEQYV.

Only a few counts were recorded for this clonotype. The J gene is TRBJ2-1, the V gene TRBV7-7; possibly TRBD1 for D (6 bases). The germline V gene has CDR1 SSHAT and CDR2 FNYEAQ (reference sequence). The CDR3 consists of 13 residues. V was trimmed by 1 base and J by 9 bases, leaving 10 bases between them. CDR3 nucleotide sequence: TGTGCCAGCAGCTTAGAAAGGGGGAGTGAGCAGTTCTTC. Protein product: CASSLERGSEQFF.

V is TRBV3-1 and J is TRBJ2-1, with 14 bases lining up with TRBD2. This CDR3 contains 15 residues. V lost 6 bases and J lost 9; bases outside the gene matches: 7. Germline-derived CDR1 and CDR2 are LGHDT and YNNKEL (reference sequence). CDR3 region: CASSRTSGGYSEQFF. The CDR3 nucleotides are TGTGCCAGCAGTCGGACTAGCGGGGGGTATAGTGAGCAGTTCTTC.